This entry features one T cell receptor (beta chain) sequence. This CDR3 contains 14 residues. Deletions cut 2 bases from V and 8 bases from J, with 12 bases between. Per the germline V gene, CDR1 is MNHEY and CDR2 is SVGEGT. This record belongs to a study of blood T cell repertoires in COVID-19. Libraries were prepared by immunoSEQ multiplex PCR; TCRdb keeps only in-frame clonotypes and omits some of them. The table records about 90,000 clones, around 88% of them present only once. The sample was peripheral blood. J is TRBJ2-2 and V is TRBV6-2 or TRBV6-3, with D possibly matching TRBD1 (6 bases). The sequence was collected from an elderly man with acute or convalescent COVID-19. The CDR3 DNA reads TGTGCCAGCAGTTACCTTGGGGGCGCGGGGGAGCTGTTTTTT. Translated, it gives CASSYLGGAGELFF.